The 18 T cell receptor beta chains listed next were all sequenced from one sample in a study of identical twins. TCRdb reprocessed the 5' RACE reads with MiXCR, giving one entry per CDR3 protein. The repertoire includes some 500,000 distinct CDR3 sequences, approximately 10% of them detected once, and 3% sits in the top ten. The sample was also reused in another study, on yellow fever vaccine responses in identical twins.

Specimen: PBMCs. These receptors all come from a woman between 18 and 29 years old in good health.

The CDR3 DNA reads as TGCGCCAGCAGCTTGGAGTCTAGCCTCAGAGAGCAGTTCTTC. Protein sequence: CASSLESSLREQFF. The chain links TRBV5-1 to TRBJ2-1, with D possibly matching TRBD2 (5 bases). The germline gives CDR1 SGHRS, CDR2 YFSETQ. The CDR3 is 14 amino acids. V lost 0 bases, J lost 10 bases, and 14 bases lay in between.

This clonotype was detected a few times. The genes are TRBV7-4 and TRBJ2-5, with D perhaps matching TRBD2 (6 bases). CDR1 is SGHVT, CDR2 SQSDAQ, per germline. The CDR3 contains 18 residues. The V end was cut by 4 bases, the J end by 3 bases, with 24 bases between. The CDR3 loop is CASSSRGKSGRGKETQYF. The CDR3 region has the DNA TGTGCCAGCAGCTCCCGGGGGAAATCCGGTAGAGGGAAAGAGACCCAGTACTTC.

This clonotype was seen a handful of times. This chain links TRBV19 with TRBJ2-1; 8 bases align to TRBD2. The CDR3 runs to 16 residues. Unmatched junction bases numbered 12, after V lost 7 bases and J lost 4 bases. Per the germline V gene, CDR1 is LNHDA and CDR2 is SQIVND (reference sequence). CDR3 residues: CASIGHRAGEYNEQFF. The CDR3, as DNA: TGTGCCAGTATCGGTCATCGAGCGGGAGAATACAATGAGCAGTTCTTC.

This clonotype was counted many times. The chain is built from TRBV7-2 and TRBJ2-7; a weak D match, TRBD2 (6 bases). Trimming stripped 2 bases from V and 6 bases from J, with 14 bases between. CDR1 and CDR2 from the germline V gene are SGHTA and FQGNSA. The CDR3 covers 14 residues. The CDR3 coding sequence is TGTGCCAGCAGCTTATCCTCCAGGAGGGTCGAGCAGTACTTC. It specifies CASSLSSRRVEQYF.

The rearrangement uses TRBV12-3 or TRBV12-4 and TRBJ1-1, with TRBD1 matching 9 bases. V trimming: 6 bases; J trimming: 2 bases; junction bases outside the gene matches: 4. The CDR3 runs to 14 residues. The CDR3 loop is CASSITGGNTEAFF. The CDR3 region has the DNA TGTGCCAGCAGCATAACAGGGGGCAACACTGAAGCTTTCTTT.

This clonotype has a handful of counts. CDR3 amino acids: CATSPLEGTQYF. The CDR3 nucleotides read TGTGCCACCAGCCCCCTAGAAGGGACCCAGTACTTC. The rearrangement joins TRBV15 to TRBJ2-5; D remains ambiguous. Deletions cut 5 bases from V and 7 bases from J, with 11 bases between. The CDR3 consists of 12 residues. The germline V gene has CDR1 LNHNV and CDR2 YYDKDF (reference sequence).

The chain employs TRBV27 and TRBJ2-7, with 12 positions matching TRBD2. Germline CDR1 is MNHEY and CDR2 is SMNVEV (reference sequence). Trimming cost V 5 bases and J 5 bases; bases outside gene matches: 4. The CDR3 loop spans 14 amino acids. Written as DNA, the CDR3 is TGTGCCAGCAGTGCACTAGCGGGAGGAAACGAGCAGTACTTC. Translation: CASSALAGGNEQYF.

This clonotype was picked up a small number of times. The chain links TRBV19 to TRBJ2-1, with unresolved D. V lost 3 bases, J lost 3 bases, and 9 bases lay in between. This CDR3 region has 14 residues. Germline V gene sequence: CDR1 LNHDA, CDR2 SQIVND (reference sequence). The DNA for the CDR3 is TGTGCCAGTAGTATCCAGGATTTCTACAATGAGCAGTTCTTC. Residues: CASSIQDFYNEQFF.

The sample holds a few counts of this clonotype. The rearrangement links TRBV7-9 to TRBJ1-2; D is perhaps TRBD1 (5 bases). This CDR3 comprises 15 residues. V was shortened by 1 base and J by 2 bases, with 11 bases between the two germline ends. Germline V gene lookup returns CDR1 SEHNR and CDR2 FQNEAQ (reference sequence). CDR3 coding DNA: TGTGCCAGCAGCTTAGGTGAGGGGCCCAACTATGGCTACACCTTC. Translating it yields CASSLGEGPNYGYTF.

This clonotype was counted only a few times. The chain has TRBV11-2 and TRBJ2-1, with D perhaps matching TRBD1 (6 bases). The CDR3 extends over 13 amino acids. Between the trimmed V and J ends, which lost 8 bases and 4 bases, there was a span of 12 bases. Germline V CDR1 and CDR2: SGHAT, FQNNGV. CDR3 nucleotides: TGTGCCAGCGTAGGACAGACGTACAATGAGCAGTTCTTC. This encodes CASVGQTYNEQFF.

The V gene is TRBV5-1, the J gene TRBJ2-4; tentative D call: TRBD1 (6 bases). The V gene's germline CDR1 is SGHRS and CDR2 YFSETQ. V gave up 2 bases and J gave up 0 bases, with 15 bases separating them. The CDR3 has 17 amino acids. CDR3 residues: CASSFRTDPSAKNIQYF. The CDR3 bases are TGCGCCAGCAGCTTTAGGACAGACCCCTCAGCCAAAAACATTCAGTACTTC.

This clonotype appeared a few times. The J gene is TRBJ2-7, the V gene TRBV11-3; 9 bases map to TRBD1. The CDR3 is made up of 13 amino acids. Trimming took 4 bases from V and 5 from J; bases not matched to a gene: 3. Germline-derived CDR1 and CDR2 are SGHNT and YENEEA. The CDR3 is CASSYRQGDEQYF. The CDR3 coding sequence is TGTGCCAGCAGCTACAGACAGGGGGACGAGCAGTACTTC.

This rearrangement joins TRBV7-6 to TRBJ1-4; TRBD1 matches 10 bases. In germline, CDR1 is SGHVS, CDR2 FNYEAQ. Trimming cost V 6 bases and J 5 bases; bases outside gene matches: 3. CDR3 length equals 14 residues. The DNA for the CDR3 is TGTGCCAGCAGAAAGGGACAGGGGAATGAAAAACTGTTTTTT. Its protein is CASRKGQGNEKLFF. The whole variable domain, remainder taken from reference TRBV7-6 and TRBJ1-4, is GAGVSQSPRYKVTKRGQDVALRCDPISGHVSLYWYRQALGQGPEFLTYFNYEAQQDKSGLPNDRFSAERPEGSISTLTIQRTEQRDSAMYRCASRKGQGNEKLFFGSGTQLSVL.

This clonotype was seen at least ten times. The gene calls are TRBV5-4 and TRBJ2-1; perhaps TRBD2 as D (6 bases). The V gene's germline CDR1 is SGHNT and CDR2 YYREEE (reference sequence). There are 17 residues in the CDR3. V was shortened by 1 base and J by 7 bases, with 21 bases between the two germline ends. CDR3 in DNA: TGTGCCAGCAGCTTGCGGGCTGGACTTGGCCGGGGGAATGAGCAGTTCTTC. It yields the protein CASSLRAGLGRGNEQFF.

The DNA for the CDR3 is TGTGCCAGCAGGCCTCTAGCGGGGGGGGGCAATGAGCAGTTCTTC. Its translation: CASRPLAGGGNEQFF. The genes are TRBV2 and TRBJ2-1; 12 bases align to TRBD2. With V trimmed by 6 bases and J by 6 bases, 6 bases remained unmatched. There are 15 residues in the CDR3. Germline V CDR1 and CDR2: SNHLY, FYNNEI.

V is TRBV24-1 and J is TRBJ2-7; D uncertain. Germline V gives CDR1 KGHDR, CDR2 SFDVKD. This CDR3 spans 13 amino acids. V lost 2 bases and J 9 bases, leaving 13 bases between the germline ends. CDR3 nucleotide sequence: TGTGCCACCAGTGATTCAACTTACAGAGTGCAGTACTTC. Amino acid sequence: CATSDSTYRVQYF.

The rearrangement uses TRBV28 and TRBJ2-7; 9 bases line up with TRBD1. CDR1 is MDHEN and CDR2 is SYDVKM in the germline V gene. The CDR3 has 15 amino acids. Trimming removed 5 bases from V and 2 bases from J; junction bases left unmatched: 7. CDR3 loop: CASSTGQGWTYEQYF. CDR3 DNA sequence: TGTGCCAGCAGTACGGGACAGGGCTGGACCTACGAGCAGTACTTC.

Many counts were recorded for this clonotype. This chain connects TRBV28 to TRBJ2-1, with D unclear. V lost 3 bases and J lost 6, with 15 bases in between. The CDR3 contains 15 residues. CDR1 and CDR2 (germline): MDHEN, SYDVKM. The CDR3 spells CASSFRGNFGNEQFF. The CDR3 nucleotides read TGTGCCAGCAGTTTTCGTGGGAACTTCGGCAATGAGCAGTTCTTC.